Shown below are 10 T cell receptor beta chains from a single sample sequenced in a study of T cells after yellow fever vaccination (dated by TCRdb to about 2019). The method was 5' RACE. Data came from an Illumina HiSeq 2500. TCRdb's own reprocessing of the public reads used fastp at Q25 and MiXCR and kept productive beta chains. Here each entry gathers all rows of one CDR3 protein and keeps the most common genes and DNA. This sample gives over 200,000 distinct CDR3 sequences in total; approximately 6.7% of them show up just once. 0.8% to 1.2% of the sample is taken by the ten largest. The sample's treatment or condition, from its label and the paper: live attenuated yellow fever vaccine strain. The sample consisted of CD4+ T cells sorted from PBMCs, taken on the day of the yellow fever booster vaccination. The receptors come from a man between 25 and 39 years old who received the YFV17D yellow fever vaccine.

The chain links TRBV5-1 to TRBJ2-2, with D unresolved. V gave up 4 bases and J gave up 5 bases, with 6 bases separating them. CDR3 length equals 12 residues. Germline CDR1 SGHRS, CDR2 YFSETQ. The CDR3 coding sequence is TGCGCCAGCAGCGCCGGAACCGGGGAGCTGTTTTTT. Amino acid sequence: CASSAGTGELFF.

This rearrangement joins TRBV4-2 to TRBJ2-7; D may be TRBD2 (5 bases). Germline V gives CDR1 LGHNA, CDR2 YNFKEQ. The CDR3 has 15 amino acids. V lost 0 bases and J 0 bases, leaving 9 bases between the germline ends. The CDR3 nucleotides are TGTGCCAGCAGCCAAGATCCGGGGATCTCCTACGAGCAGTACTTC. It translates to CASSQDPGISYEQYF.

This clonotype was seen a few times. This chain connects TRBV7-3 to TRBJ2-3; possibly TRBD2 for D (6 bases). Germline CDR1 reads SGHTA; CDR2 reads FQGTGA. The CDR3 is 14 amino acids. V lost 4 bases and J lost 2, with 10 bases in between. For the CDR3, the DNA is TGTGCCAGCAGCTCGGGACTTTACACAGATACGCAGTATTTT. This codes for CASSSGLYTDTQYF.

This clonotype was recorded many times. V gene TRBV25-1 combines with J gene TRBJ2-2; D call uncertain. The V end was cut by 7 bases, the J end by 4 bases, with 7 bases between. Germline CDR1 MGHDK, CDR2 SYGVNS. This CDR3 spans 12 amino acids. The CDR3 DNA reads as TGTGCCAGCACGACCGCCACCGGGGAGCTGTTTTTT. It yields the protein CASTTATGELFF.

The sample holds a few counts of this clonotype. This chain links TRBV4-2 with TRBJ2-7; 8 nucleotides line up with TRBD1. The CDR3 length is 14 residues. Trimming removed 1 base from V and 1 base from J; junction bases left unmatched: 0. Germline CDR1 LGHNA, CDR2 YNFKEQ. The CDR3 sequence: CASSQGQGSYEQYF. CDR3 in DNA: TGTGCCAGCAGCCAAGGACAGGGGTCCTACGAGCAGTACTTC.

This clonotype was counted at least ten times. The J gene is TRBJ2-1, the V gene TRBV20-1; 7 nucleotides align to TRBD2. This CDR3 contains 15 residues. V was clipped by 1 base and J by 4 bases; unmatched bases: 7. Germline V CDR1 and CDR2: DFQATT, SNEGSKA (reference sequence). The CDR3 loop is CSARVAGLLYNEQFF. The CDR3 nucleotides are TGCAGTGCTAGAGTGGCGGGACTACTTTACAATGAGCAGTTCTTC.

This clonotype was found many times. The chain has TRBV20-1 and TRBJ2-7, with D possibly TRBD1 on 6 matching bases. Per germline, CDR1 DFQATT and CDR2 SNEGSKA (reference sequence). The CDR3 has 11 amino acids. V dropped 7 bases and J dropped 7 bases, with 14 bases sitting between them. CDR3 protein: CSVKGVREQYF. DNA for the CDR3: TGCAGTGTCAAGGGGGTGCGGGAGCAGTACTTC.

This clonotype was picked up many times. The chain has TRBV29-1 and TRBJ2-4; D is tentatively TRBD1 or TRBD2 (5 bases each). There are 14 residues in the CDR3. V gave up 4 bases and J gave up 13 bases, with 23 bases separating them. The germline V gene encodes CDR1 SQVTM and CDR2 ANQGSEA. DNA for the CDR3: TGCAGCGTTGCCCGCCCGGACAAGGAGGTGGCCCAGTACTTC. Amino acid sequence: CSVARPDKEVAQYF.

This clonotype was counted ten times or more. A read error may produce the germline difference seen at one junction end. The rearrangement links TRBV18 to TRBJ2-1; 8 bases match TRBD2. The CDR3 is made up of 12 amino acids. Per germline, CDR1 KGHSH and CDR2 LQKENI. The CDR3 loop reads CASSPLDGLAIF. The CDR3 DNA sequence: TGTGCCAGCTCACCACTTGATGGACTAGCAATATTC.

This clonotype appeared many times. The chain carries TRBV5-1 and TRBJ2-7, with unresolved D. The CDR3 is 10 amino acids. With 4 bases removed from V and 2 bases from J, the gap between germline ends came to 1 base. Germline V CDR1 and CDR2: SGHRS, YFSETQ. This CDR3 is CASSTYEQYF. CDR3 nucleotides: TGCGCCAGCAGCACCTACGAGCAGTACTTC.